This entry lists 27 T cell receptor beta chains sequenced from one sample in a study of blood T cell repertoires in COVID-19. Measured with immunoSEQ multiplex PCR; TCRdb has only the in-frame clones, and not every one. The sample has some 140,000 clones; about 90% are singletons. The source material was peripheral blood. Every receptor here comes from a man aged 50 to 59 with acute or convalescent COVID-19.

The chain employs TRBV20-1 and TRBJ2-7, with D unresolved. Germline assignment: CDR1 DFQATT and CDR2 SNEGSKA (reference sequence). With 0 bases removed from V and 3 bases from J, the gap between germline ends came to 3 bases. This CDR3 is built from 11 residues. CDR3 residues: CSARDSYEQYF. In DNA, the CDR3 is TGCAGTGCTAGAGACAGCTACGAGCAGTACTTC.

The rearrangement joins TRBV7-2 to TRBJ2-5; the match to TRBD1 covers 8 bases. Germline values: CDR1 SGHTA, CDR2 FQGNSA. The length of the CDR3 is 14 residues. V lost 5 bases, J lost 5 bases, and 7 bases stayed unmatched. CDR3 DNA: TGTGCCAGCAGCCCGAGGACAGGGATCGAGACCCAGTACTTC. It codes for CASSPRTGIETQYF.

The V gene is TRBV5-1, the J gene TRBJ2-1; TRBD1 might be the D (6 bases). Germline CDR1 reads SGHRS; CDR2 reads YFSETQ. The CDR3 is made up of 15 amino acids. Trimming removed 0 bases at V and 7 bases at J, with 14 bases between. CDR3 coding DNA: TGCGCCAGCAGCTTGGTTACAGGGAGTTTAAATGAGCAGTTCTTC. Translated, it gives CASSLVTGSLNEQFF.

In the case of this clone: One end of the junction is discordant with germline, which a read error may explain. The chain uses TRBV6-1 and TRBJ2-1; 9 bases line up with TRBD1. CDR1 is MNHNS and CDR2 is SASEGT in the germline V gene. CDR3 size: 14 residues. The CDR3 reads CASTELQGALEQFF. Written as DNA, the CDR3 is TGTGCCAGCACTGAATTACAGGGGGCATTGGAGCAGTTCTTC.

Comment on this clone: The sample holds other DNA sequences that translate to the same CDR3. The CDR3 sequence: CASSRDRGHEQYF. CDR3 coding DNA: TGTGCCAGCAGCCGAGACAGGGGGCACGAGCAGTACTTC. This chain joins TRBV6-5 and TRBJ2-7; 10 positions agree with TRBD1. Looked up from germline, CDR1 is MNHEY and CDR2 is SVGAGI. The CDR3 consists of 13 residues. The V gene end was trimmed by 6 bases and the J gene end by 5 bases; junction bases not matched to a gene: 4.

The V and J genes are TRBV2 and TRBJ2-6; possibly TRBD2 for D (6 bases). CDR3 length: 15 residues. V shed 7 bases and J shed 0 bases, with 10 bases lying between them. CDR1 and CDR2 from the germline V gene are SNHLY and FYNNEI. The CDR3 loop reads CASIGGRSGANVLTF. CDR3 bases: TGTGCCAGCATTGGAGGGCGCTCTGGGGCCAACGTCCTGACTTTC.

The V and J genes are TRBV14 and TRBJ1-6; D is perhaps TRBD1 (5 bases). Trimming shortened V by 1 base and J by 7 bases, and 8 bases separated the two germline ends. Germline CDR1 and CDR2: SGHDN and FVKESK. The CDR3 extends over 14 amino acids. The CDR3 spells CASSQVRGNSPLHF. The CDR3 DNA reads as TGTGCCAGCAGCCAAGTTAGGGGAAATTCACCCCTCCACTTT.

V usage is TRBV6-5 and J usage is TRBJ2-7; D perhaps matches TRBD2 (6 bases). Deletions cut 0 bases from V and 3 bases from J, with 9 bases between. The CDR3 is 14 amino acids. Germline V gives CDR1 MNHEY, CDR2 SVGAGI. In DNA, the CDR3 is TGTGCCAGCAGTTACTCGAGGAGGGACTACGAGCAGTACTTC. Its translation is CASSYSRRDYEQYF.

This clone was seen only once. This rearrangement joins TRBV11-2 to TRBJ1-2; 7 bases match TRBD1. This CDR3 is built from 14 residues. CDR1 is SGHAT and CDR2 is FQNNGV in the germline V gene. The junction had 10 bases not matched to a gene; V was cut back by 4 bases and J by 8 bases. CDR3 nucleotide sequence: TGTGCCAGCAGCTCTCAAGGAAACAGGGGAGGCTACACCTTC. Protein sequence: CASSSQGNRGGYTF.

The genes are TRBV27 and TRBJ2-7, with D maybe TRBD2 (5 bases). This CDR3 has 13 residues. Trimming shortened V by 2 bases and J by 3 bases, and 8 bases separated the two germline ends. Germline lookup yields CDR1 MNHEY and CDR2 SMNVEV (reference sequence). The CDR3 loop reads CASSLRENYEQYF. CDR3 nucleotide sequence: TGTGCCAGCAGTTTAAGGGAGAACTACGAGCAGTACTTC.

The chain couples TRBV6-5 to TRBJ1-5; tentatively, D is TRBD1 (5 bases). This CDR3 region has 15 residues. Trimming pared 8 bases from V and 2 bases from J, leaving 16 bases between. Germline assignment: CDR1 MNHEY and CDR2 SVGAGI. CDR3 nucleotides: TGTGCCAGCGGGCCGGACCAAGGGGGCAATCAGCCCCAGCATTTT. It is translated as CASGPDQGGNQPQHF.

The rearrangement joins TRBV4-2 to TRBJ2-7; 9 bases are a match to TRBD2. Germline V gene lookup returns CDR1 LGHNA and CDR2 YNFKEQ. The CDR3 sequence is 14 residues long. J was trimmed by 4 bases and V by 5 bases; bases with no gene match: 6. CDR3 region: CASSNGLARYEQYF. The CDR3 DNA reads TGTGCCAGCAGCAACGGACTAGCGCGATACGAGCAGTACTTC.

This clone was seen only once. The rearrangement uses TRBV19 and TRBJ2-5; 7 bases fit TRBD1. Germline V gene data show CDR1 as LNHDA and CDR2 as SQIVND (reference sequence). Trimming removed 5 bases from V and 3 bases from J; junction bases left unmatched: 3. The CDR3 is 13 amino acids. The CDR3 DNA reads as TGTGCCAGTAGTGATCAGGGGGAAGAGACCCAGTACTTC. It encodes CASSDQGEETQYF.

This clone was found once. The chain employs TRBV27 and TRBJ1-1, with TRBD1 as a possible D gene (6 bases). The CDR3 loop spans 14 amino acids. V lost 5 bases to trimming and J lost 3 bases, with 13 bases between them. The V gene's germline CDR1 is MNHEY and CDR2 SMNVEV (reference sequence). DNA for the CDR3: TGTGCCAGCAGTCGACAGGTCTACGACACTGAAGCTTTCTTT. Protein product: CASSRQVYDTEAFF.

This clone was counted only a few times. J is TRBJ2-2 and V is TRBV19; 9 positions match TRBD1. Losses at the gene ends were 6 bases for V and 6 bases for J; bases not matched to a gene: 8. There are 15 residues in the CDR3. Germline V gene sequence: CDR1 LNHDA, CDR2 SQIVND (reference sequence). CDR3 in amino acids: CASSRDRAWAGELFF. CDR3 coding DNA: TGTGCCAGTAGCCGGGACAGGGCATGGGCCGGGGAGCTGTTTTTT. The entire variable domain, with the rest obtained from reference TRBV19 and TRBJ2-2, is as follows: DGGITQSPKYLFRKEGQNVTLSCEQNLNHDAMYWYRQDPGQGLRLIYYSQIVNDFQKGDIAEGYSVSREKKESFPLTVTSAQKNPTAFYLCASSRDRAWAGELFFGEGSRLTVL.

In DNA, the CDR3 is TGTGCCAGCAGTGTACTAGCGGGGGGGCGTGAGCAGTTCTTC. Translated, it gives CASSVLAGGREQFF. This chain uses TRBV2 with TRBJ2-1; TRBD2 matches 13 bases. Germline V CDR1 and CDR2: SNHLY, FYNNEI. The CDR3 extends over 14 amino acids. J was trimmed by 9 bases and V by 4 bases; bases with no gene match: 3.

The CDR3 here is CASSPDTNSPLHF. CDR3 sequence (DNA): TGTGCCAGCAGCCCTGACACTAATTCACCCCTCCACTTT. V usage is TRBV7-2 and J usage is TRBJ1-6; no clear D gene. CDR3 length equals 13 residues. V lost 5 bases to trimming and J lost 6 bases, with 8 bases between them. Germline CDR1 reads SGHTA; CDR2 reads FQGNSA.

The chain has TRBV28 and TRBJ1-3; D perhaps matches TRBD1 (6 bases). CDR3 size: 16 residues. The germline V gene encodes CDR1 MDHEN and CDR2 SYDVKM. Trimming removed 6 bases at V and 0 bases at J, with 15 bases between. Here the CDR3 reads CASSLGQRYSGNTIYF. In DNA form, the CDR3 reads TGTGCCAGCAGCCTCGGACAGCGCTACTCTGGAAACACCATATATTTT.

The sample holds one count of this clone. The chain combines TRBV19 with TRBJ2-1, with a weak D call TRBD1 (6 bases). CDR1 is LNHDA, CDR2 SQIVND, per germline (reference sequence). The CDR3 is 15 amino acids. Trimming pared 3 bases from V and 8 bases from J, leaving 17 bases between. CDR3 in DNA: TGTGCCAGTAGTATGGTGGGGGCAGGGGACCATGAGCAGTTCTTC. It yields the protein CASSMVGAGDHEQFF.

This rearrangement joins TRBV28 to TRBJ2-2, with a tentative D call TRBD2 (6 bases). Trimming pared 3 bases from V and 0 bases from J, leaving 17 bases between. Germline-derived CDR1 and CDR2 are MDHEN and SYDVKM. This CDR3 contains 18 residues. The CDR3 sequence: CASSFKTRGGTNTGELFF. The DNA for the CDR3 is TGTGCCAGCAGTTTCAAAACTCGGGGCGGGACGAACACCGGGGAGCTGTTTTTT.

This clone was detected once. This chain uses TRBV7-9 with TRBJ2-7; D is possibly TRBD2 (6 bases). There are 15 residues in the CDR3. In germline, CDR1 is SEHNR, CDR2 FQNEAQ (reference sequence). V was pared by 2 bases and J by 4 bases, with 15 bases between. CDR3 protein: CASSLTLAESYEQYF. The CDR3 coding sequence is TGTGCCAGCAGCTTAACACTAGCTGAGAGTTACGAGCAGTACTTC.

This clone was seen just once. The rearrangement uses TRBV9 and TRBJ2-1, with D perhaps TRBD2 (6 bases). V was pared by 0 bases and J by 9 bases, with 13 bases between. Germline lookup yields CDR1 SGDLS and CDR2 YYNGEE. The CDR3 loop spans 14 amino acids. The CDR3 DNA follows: TGTGCCAGCAGCGTAGGAGGGGACTCGATTGAGCAGTTCTTC. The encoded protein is CASSVGGDSIEQFF.

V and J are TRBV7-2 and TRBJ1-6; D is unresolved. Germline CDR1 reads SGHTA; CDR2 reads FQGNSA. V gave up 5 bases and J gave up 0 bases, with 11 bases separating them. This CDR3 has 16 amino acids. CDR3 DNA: TGTGCCAGCAGCCCTAGATCGGGCTCCTATAATTCACCCCTCCACTTT. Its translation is CASSPRSGSYNSPLHF.

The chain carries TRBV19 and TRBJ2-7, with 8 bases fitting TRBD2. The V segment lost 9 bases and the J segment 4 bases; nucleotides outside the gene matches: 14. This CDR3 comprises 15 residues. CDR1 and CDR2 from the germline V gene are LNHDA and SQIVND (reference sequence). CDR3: CASASGSGPRYEQYF. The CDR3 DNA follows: TGTGCCAGCGCAAGCGGGAGTGGCCCCAGGTACGAGCAGTACTTC.

Here the CDR3 reads CASTPRWGGQNIQYF. In DNA form, the CDR3 reads TGTGCCAGCACCCCAAGGTGGGGAGGGCAAAACATTCAGTACTTC. The genes are TRBV6-5 and TRBJ2-4; 7 nucleotides align to TRBD2. This CDR3 contains 15 residues. With V trimmed by 7 bases and J by 5 bases, 11 bases remained unmatched. Germline CDR1 is MNHEY and CDR2 is SVGAGI.

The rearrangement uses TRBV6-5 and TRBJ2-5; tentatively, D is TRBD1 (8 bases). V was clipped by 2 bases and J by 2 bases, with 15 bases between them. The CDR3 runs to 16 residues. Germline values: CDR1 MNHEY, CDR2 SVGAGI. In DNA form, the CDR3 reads TGTGCCAGCAGTTACACCACAGGGGGAGGGCAAGAGACCCAGTACTTC. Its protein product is CASSYTTGGGQETQYF.

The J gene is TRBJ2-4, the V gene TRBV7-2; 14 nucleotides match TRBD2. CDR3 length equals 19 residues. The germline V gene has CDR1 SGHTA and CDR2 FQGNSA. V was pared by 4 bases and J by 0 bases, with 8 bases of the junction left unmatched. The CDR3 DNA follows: TGTGCCAGCAGCTCCCTAGGACTAGCGGGAGGTGGAGCCAAAAACATTCAGTACTTC. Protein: CASSSLGLAGGGAKNIQYF. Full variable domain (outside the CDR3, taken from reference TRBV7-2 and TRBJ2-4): GAGVSQSPSNKVTEKGKDVELRCDPISGHTALYWYRQSLGQGLEFLIYFQGNSAPDKSGLPSDRFSAERTGGSVSTLTIQRTQQEDSAVYLCASSSLGLAGGGAKNIQYFGAGTRLSVL.